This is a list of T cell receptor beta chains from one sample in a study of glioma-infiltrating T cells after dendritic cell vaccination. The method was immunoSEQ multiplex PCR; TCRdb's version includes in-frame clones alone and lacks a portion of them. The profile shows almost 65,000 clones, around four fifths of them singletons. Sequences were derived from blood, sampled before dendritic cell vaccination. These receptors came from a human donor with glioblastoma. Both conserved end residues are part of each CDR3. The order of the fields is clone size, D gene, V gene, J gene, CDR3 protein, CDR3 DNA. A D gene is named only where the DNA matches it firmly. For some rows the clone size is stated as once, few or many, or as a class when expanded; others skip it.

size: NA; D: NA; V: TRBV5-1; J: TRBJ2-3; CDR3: CASSLVGDSGTDTQYF; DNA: TGCGCCAGCAGCTTGGTTGGGGATTCAGGGACAGATACGCAGTATTTT
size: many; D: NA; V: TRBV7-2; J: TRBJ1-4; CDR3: CASSLVGGNEKLFF; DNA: TGTGCCAGCAGCTTAGTAGGGGGAAATGAAAAACTGTTTTTT
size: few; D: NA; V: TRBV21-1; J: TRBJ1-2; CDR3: CASSNGLRPYGYTF; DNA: TGTGCCAGCAGCAACGGCCTGAGGCCCTATGGCTACACCTTC
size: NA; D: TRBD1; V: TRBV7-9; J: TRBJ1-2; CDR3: CASSFRQGGGYTF; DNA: TGTGCCAGCAGCTTCCGACAGGGGGGAGGCTACACCTTC
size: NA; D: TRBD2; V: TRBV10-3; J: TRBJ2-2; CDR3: CAISGAAGGSGELFF; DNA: TGTGCCATCAGTGGAGCAGCGGGGGGTAGCGGGGAGCTGTTTTTT
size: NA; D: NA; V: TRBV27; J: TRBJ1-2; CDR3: CASSLYEGYVYGYTF; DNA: TGTGCCAGCAGTTTATATGAGGGTTACGTATATGGCTACACCTTC
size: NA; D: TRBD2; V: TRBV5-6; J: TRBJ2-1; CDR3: CASSLVAGGLHNEQFF; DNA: TGTGCCAGCAGCTTGGTAGCGGGGGGCCTTCACAATGAGCAGTTCTTC
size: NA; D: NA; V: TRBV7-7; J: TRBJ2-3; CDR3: CASSPGLSTDTQYF; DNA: TGTGCTAGCAGCCCCGGACTTAGCACAGATACGCAGTATTTT
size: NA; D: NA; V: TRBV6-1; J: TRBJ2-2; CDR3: CASSRVDNGELFF; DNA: TGTGCCAGCAGCCGAGTGGACAACGGGGAGCTGTTTTTT
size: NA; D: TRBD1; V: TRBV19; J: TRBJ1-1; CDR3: CATAGTGGLTEAFF; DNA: TGTGCCACCGCCGGGACAGGGGGTCTCACTGAAGCTTTCTTT
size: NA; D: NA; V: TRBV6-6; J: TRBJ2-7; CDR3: CASSAATGWVYEQYF; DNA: TGTGCCAGCAGTGCCGCTACAGGGTGGGTTTACGAGCAGTACTTC
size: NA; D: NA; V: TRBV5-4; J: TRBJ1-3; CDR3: CASSLGGGPRSGNTIYF; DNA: TGTGCCAGCAGCTTGGGGGGAGGACCGCGCTCTGGAAACACCATATATTTT
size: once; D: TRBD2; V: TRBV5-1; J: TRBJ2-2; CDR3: CASSFAGVNTGELFF; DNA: TGCGCCAGCAGCTTTGCGGGGGTTAACACCGGGGAGCTGTTTTTT
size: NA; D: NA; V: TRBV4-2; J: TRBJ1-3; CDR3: CASSPRGSRAPGNTIYF; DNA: TGTGCCAGCAGCCCACGGGGGAGCCGGGCCCCTGGAAACACCATATATTTT
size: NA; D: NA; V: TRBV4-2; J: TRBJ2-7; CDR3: CASPWRDEQYF; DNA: TGTGCCAGCCCCTGGAGGGACGAGCAGTACTTC
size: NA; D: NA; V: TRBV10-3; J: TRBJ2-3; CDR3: CAISGLRQRSSTDTQYF; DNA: TGTGCCATCAGCGGCCTCCGGCAGAGGTCTAGCACAGATACGCAGTATTTT
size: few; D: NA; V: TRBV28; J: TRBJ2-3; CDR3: CASSFLSGTDTQYF; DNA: TGTGCCAGCAGTTTTTTAAGCGGTACAGATACGCAGTATTTT
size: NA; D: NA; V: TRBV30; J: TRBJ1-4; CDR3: CAWRENGGEGEKLFF; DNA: TGTGCCTGGAGGGAAAACGGGGGAGAGGGTGAAAAACTGTTTTTT
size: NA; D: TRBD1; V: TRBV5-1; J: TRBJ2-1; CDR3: CASSLGTGENNEQFF; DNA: TGCGCCAGCAGCCTCGGGACAGGGGAAAACAATGAGCAGTTCTTC
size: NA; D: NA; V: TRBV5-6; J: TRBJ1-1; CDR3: CASSLGARETEAFF; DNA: TGTGCCAGCAGCTTGGGCGCCCGCGAGACTGAAGCTTTCTTT
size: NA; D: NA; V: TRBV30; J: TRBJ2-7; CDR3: CAWGRTYEQYF; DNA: TGTGCCTGGGGCCGGACTTACGAGCAGTACTTC
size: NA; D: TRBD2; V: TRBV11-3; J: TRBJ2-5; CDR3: CASSLGTSGGEETQYF; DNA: TGTGCCAGCAGCTTAGGGACTAGCGGGGGAGAAGAGACCCAGTACTTC
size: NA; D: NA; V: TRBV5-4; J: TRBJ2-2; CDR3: CASRRLGGTGELFF; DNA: TGTGCCAGCAGGAGGCTAGGTGGCACCGGGGAGCTGTTTTTT
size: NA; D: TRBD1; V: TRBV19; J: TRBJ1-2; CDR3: CASRADRGYDGYTF; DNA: TGTGCCAGTCGAGCGGACAGGGGCTATGATGGCTACACCTTC
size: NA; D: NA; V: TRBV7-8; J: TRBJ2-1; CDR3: CASSLEGGGYNEQFF; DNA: TGTGCCAGCAGCTTAGAGGGAGGAGGTTACAATGAGCAGTTCTTC
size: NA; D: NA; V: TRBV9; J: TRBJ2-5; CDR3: CASRTGETQYF; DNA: TGTGCCAGCAGGACGGGGGAGACCCAGTACTTC
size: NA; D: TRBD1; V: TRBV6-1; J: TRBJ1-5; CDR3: CASSSGGHQPQHF; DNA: TGTGCCAGCAGTTCAGGGGGGCATCAGCCCCAGCATTTT
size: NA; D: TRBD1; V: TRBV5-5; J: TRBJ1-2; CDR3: CASSPIQTGKNYGYTF; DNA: TGTGCCAGCAGCCCGATCCAGACAGGGAAGAACTATGGCTACACCTTC
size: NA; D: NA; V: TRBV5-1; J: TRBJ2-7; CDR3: CASSIGTSYEQYF; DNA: TGCGCCAGCAGCATAGGGACATCCTACGAGCAGTACTTC
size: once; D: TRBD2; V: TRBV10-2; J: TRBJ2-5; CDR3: CASSHGLAGETQYF; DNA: TGCGCCAGCAGCCACGGACTAGCTGGGGAGACCCAGTACTTC
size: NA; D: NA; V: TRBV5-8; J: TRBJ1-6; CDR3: CASSDSSPLHF; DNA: TGTGCCAGCAGTGACAGTTCACCCCTCCACTTT
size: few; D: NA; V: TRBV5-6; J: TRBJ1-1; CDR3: CASSVDQGTNTEAFF; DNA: TGTGCCAGCAGCGTTGATCAGGGTACCAACACTGAAGCTTTCTTT
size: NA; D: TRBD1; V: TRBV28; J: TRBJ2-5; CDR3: CASSFSDRGLETQYF; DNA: TGTGCCAGCAGTTTCTCGGACAGGGGGCTGGAGACCCAGTACTTC
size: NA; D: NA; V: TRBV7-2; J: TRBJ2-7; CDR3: CASSYQAGGFSKSYEQYF; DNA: TGTGCCAGCAGCTATCAGGCAGGGGGGTTCTCTAAATCCTACGAGCAGTACTTC
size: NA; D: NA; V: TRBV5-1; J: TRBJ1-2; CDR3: CASSFGGFMGYTF; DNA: TGCGCCAGCAGCTTCGGGGGATTTATGGGCTACACCTTC
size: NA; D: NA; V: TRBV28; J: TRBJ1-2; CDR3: CASSSPGQAYGYTF; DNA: TGTGCCAGCAGTTCACCGGGACAAGCCTATGGCTACACCTTC
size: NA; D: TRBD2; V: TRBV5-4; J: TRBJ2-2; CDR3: CASSLGYAGANTGELFF; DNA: TGTGCCAGCAGCTTGGGTTATGCGGGGGCGAACACCGGGGAGCTGTTTTTT
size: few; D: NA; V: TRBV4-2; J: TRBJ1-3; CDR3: CASSQDPGLRSGNTIYF; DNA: TGTGCCAGCAGCCAAGACCCGGGACTGCGCTCTGGAAACACCATATATTTT
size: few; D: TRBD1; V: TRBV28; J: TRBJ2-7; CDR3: CASIGQGLYEQYF; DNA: TGTGCCAGCATAGGACAGGGGTTATACGAGCAGTACTTC
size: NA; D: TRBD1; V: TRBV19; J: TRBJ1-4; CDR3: CASSHRDRYEKLFF; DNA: TGTGCCAGTAGTCACCGGGACAGATATGAAAAACTGTTTTTT
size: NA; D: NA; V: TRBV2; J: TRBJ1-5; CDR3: CASSDPDRRPQPQHF; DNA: TGTGCCAGCAGTGATCCTGACAGGCGACCCCAGCCCCAGCATTTT
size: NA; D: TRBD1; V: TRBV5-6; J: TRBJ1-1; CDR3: CASSWTGGTEAFF; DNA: TGTGCCAGCAGCTGGACAGGGGGGACTGAAGCTTTCTTT
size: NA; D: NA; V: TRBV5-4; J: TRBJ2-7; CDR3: CASSSGRDYEQYF; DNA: TGTGCCAGCAGCTCGGGCAGGGACTACGAGCAGTACTTC
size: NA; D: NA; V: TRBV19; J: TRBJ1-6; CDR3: CASSSGQTNSPLHF; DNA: TGTGCCAGTAGTTCAGGTCAGACAAATTCACCCCTCCACTTT
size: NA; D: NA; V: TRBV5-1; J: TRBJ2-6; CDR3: CASSLRGPTGPGSGGSGANVLTF; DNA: TGCGCCAGCAGCTTGAGGGGACCCACAGGTCCGGGGTCCGGGGGCTCTGGGGCCAACGTCCTGACTTTC
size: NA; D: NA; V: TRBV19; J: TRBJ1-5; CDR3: CASSKGRGGDSNQPQHF; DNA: TGTGCCAGTAGTAAGGGACGTGGGGGGGATAGCAATCAGCCCCAGCATTTT
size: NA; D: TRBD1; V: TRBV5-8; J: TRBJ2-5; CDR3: CASSSPGQGAPWIAQETQYF; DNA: TGTGCCAGCAGCTCGCCCGGACAGGGAGCCCCTTGGATAGCCCAAGAGACCCAGTACTTC
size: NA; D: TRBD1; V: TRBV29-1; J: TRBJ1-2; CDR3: CSVDRQGDYGYTF; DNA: TGCAGCGTTGATAGACAGGGTGACTATGGCTACACCTTC
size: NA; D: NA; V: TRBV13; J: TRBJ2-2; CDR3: CASRRNPGELFF; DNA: TGTGCCAGCAGGCGTAACCCCGGGGAGCTGTTTTTT
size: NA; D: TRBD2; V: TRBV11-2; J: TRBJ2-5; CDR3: CASSLGSGGIVTETQYF; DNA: TGTGCCAGCAGCTTAGGAAGCGGGGGGATCGTTACTGAGACCCAGTACTTC
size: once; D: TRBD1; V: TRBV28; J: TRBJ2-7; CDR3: CASSLSRDRPSDEQYF; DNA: TGTGCCAGCAGTTTATCTCGGGACAGGCCTTCGGACGAGCAGTACTTC
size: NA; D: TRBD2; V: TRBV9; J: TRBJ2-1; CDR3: CASSSSGGHYNEQFF; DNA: TGTGCCAGCAGCTCTAGCGGGGGGCACTACAATGAGCAGTTCTTC
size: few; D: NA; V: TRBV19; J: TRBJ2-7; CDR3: CASSISRDSSYEQYF; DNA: TGTGCCAGTAGTATCTCGCGGGACAGCTCCTACGAGCAGTACTTC
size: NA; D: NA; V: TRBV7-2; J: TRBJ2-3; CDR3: CASSLNGDTQYF; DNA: TGTGCCAGCAGCTTAAACGGAGATACGCAGTATTTT
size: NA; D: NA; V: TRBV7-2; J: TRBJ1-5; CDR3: CASSFRGDTPQHF; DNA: TGTGCCAGCAGTTTCAGGGGAGATACGCCCCAGCATTTT